The rows below give T cell receptor beta chains drawn from one sample of a study of cytomegalovirus exposure and HLA in healthy donors. Measured with immunoSEQ multiplex PCR; TCRdb has only the in-frame clones, and not every one. The repertoire holds 200,000 to 250,000 clones, with roughly 80% as singletons. Input material: PBMCs. These receptors all stem from a man aged 30-40 years in good health and CMV-seronegative. Each CDR3 is given without its conserved first and last residue.

>TRBJ2-3|TRBV13|13
ASSLGYQGEDTQY
>TRBJ2-3|TRBV7-2|10
ASTHRGGAQY
>TRBJ1-5|TRBV7-8|15
ASSLAKTGGLGQPQH
>TRBJ2-7|TRBV5-4|13
ASSQAGTGERKQY
>TRBJ1-1|TRBV6-5|12
ASYSRQLNTEAF
>TRBJ1-6|TRBV6-5|13
ASSYEGQGPAALH
>TRBJ2-1|TRBV5-1|13
ASSLATGSYNEQF
>TRBJ2-7|TRBV28|12
ASSPHSTGNEQY
>TRBJ2-7|TRBV9|13
ASSVGTGGINEQY
>TRBJ2-3|TRBV6-4|12
ASRVDSGLDTQY
>TRBJ1-2|TRBV13|13
ASSFPGLKDYGYT
>TRBJ2-5|TRBV7-9|11
ASRLNLLETQY
>TRBJ2-1|TRBV29-1|13
SAQGGTGPINEQF